The next 17 T cell receptor beta chains were all read from a single sample in a study of identical twins. TCRdb reprocessed the 5' RACE reads with MiXCR, giving one entry per CDR3 protein. This table has about 280,000 distinct CDR3 sequences, 8% to 9% appearing once. The same data also contributed to another study, on yellow fever vaccine responses in identical twins.

Material: memory (CD45RO+) T cells sorted from blood. These receptors were taken from a woman aged 18-29 years in good health.

This clonotype was seen at least ten times. The chain employs TRBV20-1 and TRBJ1-4; tentative D call: TRBD1 (5 bases). Germline values: CDR1 DFQATT, CDR2 SNEGSKA (reference sequence). The CDR3 runs 15 residues. V was clipped by 3 bases and J by 3 bases, with 14 bases between them. CDR3 in amino acids: CSASGGVGPNEKLFF. The CDR3 DNA follows: TGCAGTGCTAGCGGGGGGGTGGGACCTAATGAAAAACTGTTTTTT.

The chain carries TRBV18 and TRBJ2-3, with TRBD1 identical over 9 bases. V lost 6 bases and J lost 2; bases outside the gene matches: 9. The CDR3 totals 16 residues. Germline-derived CDR1 and CDR2 are KGHSH and LQKENI. The CDR3 coding sequence is TGTGCCAGCTCTGACCCAGGACAGGGGATCACAGATACGCAGTATTTT. This gives the protein CASSDPGQGITDTQYF.

This clonotype was observed a few times. This sequence joins TRBV25-1 and TRBJ2-2, with a possible D match to TRBD2 (7 bases). Trimming took 5 bases from V and 6 from J, leaving 16 bases between them. The germline V gene has CDR1 MGHDK and CDR2 SYGVNS. The length of the CDR3 is 15 residues. CDR3 in amino acids: CASSSGGRGAGELFF. The CDR3 region has the DNA TGTGCCAGCAGTTCAGGAGGGAGGGGGGCCGGGGAGCTGTTTTTT.

This clonotype was picked up many times. The V gene is TRBV6-1, the J gene TRBJ1-1; D remains unclear. The CDR3 sequence is 13 residues long. The germline CDR1 and CDR2 sequences are MNHNS and SASEGT. V was pared by 3 bases and J by 5 bases, with 10 bases between. CDR3 sequence reads: CASSEIMVTEAFF. CDR3 bases: TGTGCCAGCAGTGAGATTATGGTAACTGAAGCTTTCTTT.

At least ten counts were recorded for this clonotype. Without the conserved terminal phenylalanine or tryptophan, this CDR3 likely stems from a read error. Because the CDR3's place on the DNA is in doubt, the DNA is left out and the CDR3 is given as listed by TCRdb. The chain is built from TRBV18 and TRBJ2-7; the DNA was not used to check the table's D call, TRBD1. The length of the CDR3 is 13 amino acids, counting both ends. The germline V gene encodes CDR1 KGHSH and CDR2 LQKENI. The CDR3 sequence is CASSPPEAPGQVI.

This clonotype was observed at least ten times. This sequence joins TRBV5-1 and TRBJ2-7; possibly TRBD1 for D (5 bases). The V gene lost 1 base and the J gene lost 2 bases, with 13 bases spanning the gap. Germline V gene sequence: CDR1 SGHRS, CDR2 YFSETQ. The CDR3 extends over 15 amino acids. The CDR3 protein is CASSLISGPTYEQYF. The CDR3, as DNA: TGCGCCAGCAGCTTGATCTCAGGGCCGACCTACGAGCAGTACTTC.

This clonotype was picked up many times. The chain recombines TRBV5-1 with TRBJ2-5; 8 bases line up with TRBD2. The CDR3 is 14 residues long. J gave up 7 bases and V 0 bases, and 5 bases lay outside the gene matches. Looked up from germline, CDR1 is SGHRS and CDR2 is YFSETQ. CDR3 sequence (DNA): TGCGCCAGCAGCTTGGATGCCGGGGGGGGGACCCAGTACTTC. The encoded protein is CASSLDAGGGTQYF.

This clonotype was seen more than once but under ten times. For the CDR3, the DNA is TGTGCCAGCAGTCGTATCCAGGGAGGAAGCACTGAAGCTTTCTTT. This translates into CASSRIQGGSTEAFF. The J gene is TRBJ1-1, the V gene TRBV6-1; tentatively, D is TRBD1 (5 bases). Germline-derived CDR1 and CDR2 are MNHNS and SASEGT. This CDR3 comprises 15 residues. Trimming pared 5 bases from V and 4 bases from J, leaving 17 bases between.

The rearrangement joins TRBV27 to TRBJ2-1; D not resolved. Germline CDR1 reads MNHEY; CDR2 reads SMNVEV (reference sequence). Trimming shortened V by 3 bases and J by 10 bases, and 13 bases separated the two germline ends. The CDR3 loop spans 13 amino acids. DNA for the CDR3: TGTGCCAGCAGTTTGACTCTCCCTACGGAGCAGTTCTTC. Protein sequence: CASSLTLPTEQFF.

This chain uses TRBV28 with TRBJ2-2; 7 bases align to TRBD2. This CDR3 comprises 15 residues. V was pared by 7 bases and J by 4 bases, with 9 bases of the junction left unmatched. The germline V gene has CDR1 MDHEN and CDR2 SYDVKM. This CDR3 reads CASNPLAPSTGELFF. The DNA for the CDR3 is TGTGCCAGCAATCCACTAGCGCCCAGCACCGGGGAGCTGTTTTTT. Full variable domain (missing parts from reference TRBV28 and TRBJ2-2): DVKVTQSSRYLVKRTGEKVFLECVQDMDHENMFWYRQDPGLGLRLIYFSYDVKMKEKGDIPEGYSVSREKKERFSLILESASTNQTSMYLCASNPLAPSTGELFFGEGSRLTVL.

This clonotype was detected many times. The chain recombines TRBV25-1 with TRBJ2-3, with 8 bases identical to TRBD1. The V segment lost 1 base and the J segment 0 bases; nucleotides outside the gene matches: 6. The CDR3 loop spans 17 amino acids. CDR1 and CDR2 from the germline V gene are MGHDK and SYGVNS. The DNA for the CDR3 is TGTGCCAGCAGTGAATCCCACGACAGGGGAAGCACAGATACGCAGTATTTT. Translation gives CASSESHDRGSTDTQYF. Together with reference TRBV25-1 and TRBJ2-3, the CDR3 gives the full variable domain: EADIYQTPRYLVIGTGKKITLECSQTMGHDKMYWYQQDPGMELHLIHYSYGVNSTEKGDLSSESTVSRIRTEHFPLTLESARPSHTSQYLCASSESHDRGSTDTQYFGPGTRLTVL.

Only a few counts were recorded for this clonotype. This chain connects TRBV27 to TRBJ2-1; D perhaps matches TRBD1 (6 bases). The CDR3 sequence is 15 residues long. Trimming left V 2 bases short and J 6 bases short, with 14 bases between. Germline V gene data show CDR1 as MNHEY and CDR2 as SMNVEV (reference sequence). This CDR3 reads CASSLLSGALNEQFF. The DNA of the CDR3 is TGTGCCAGCAGTTTACTGTCAGGGGCCCTCAATGAGCAGTTCTTC.

This clonotype has ten or more counts. V gene TRBV11-3 combines with J gene TRBJ2-1; D is uncertain. This CDR3 has 17 residues. The germline V and J ends were trimmed by 0 bases and 8 bases, with 20 bases remaining between them. Germline assignment: CDR1 SGHNT and CDR2 YENEEA. This chain's CDR3 is CASSLELLGQRYDEQFF. CDR3 bases: TGTGCCAGCAGCTTAGAATTGCTTGGTCAGAGATACGATGAGCAGTTCTTC.

The V and J genes are TRBV6-4 and TRBJ2-3, with 10 bases lining up with TRBD1. Looked up from germline, CDR1 is MRHNA and CDR2 is SNTAGT. V dropped 3 bases and J dropped 6; count of bases not matched to a gene: 9. CDR3 length: 16 amino acids. In nucleotides, the CDR3 is TGTGCCAGCAGTGATCGGGACAGGGGAGATGTGGATACGCAGTATTTT. Its protein product is CASSDRDRGDVDTQYF.

The chain has TRBV19 and TRBJ2-7; 9 nucleotides match TRBD1. V lost 10 bases to trimming and J lost 2 bases; unmatched junction nucleotides: 9. The CDR3 has 14 amino acids. Germline CDR1 and CDR2: LNHDA and SQIVND (reference sequence). The CDR3 DNA reads TGTGCCAAAACACCGGGACAGGGCCCCTACGAGCAGTACGTC. This encodes CAKTPGQGPYEQYV.

This clonotype was counted many times. V usage is TRBV7-9 and J usage is TRBJ2-5; 10 bases line up with TRBD1. Germline loops: CDR1 SEHNR, CDR2 FQNEAQ (reference sequence). The CDR3 consists of 16 residues. V lost 5 bases, J lost 0 bases, and 6 bases stayed unmatched. The CDR3 loop is CASSRGTGDHQETQYF. The DNA of the CDR3 is TGTGCCAGCAGCCGTGGGACAGGGGATCACCAAGAGACCCAGTACTTC.

This clonotype was counted only a few times. CDR3 bases: TGCAGCGTTCCCCTCCGGAGGTTTTTGAGGGGCACAGATACGCAGTATTTT. Its protein is CSVPLRRFLRGTDTQYF. The chain combines TRBV29-1 with TRBJ2-3; tentative D call: TRBD2 (5 bases). CDR1 is SQVTM and CDR2 is ANQGSEA in the germline V gene. The CDR3 is 17 amino acids. Trimming removed 5 bases from V and 1 base from J, with 22 bases in between.